One sample yielded the 13 T cell receptor beta chains listed below, sequenced in a study of T cell responses to AZD1222 COVID-19 vaccine. The data were produced by immunoSEQ multiplex PCR, yet TCRdb's version contains in-frame clones alone and is incomplete. Of over 110,000 clones in the sample, roughly 90% are singletons; the top ten hold 1.5% to 2%. This specimen was peripheral blood, taken 28 days after the second AZD1222 dose. The receptors were gathered from an adult who received the AZD1222 COVID-19 vaccine.

The V call is TRBV6-4, the J call TRBJ1-6; unclear D gene. This CDR3 spans 13 amino acids. Per germline, CDR1 MRHNA and CDR2 SNTAGT. V lost 5 bases to trimming and J lost 7 bases, with 9 bases between them. DNA for the CDR3: TGTGCCAGCAGTCAGGAAAGAAATTCACCCCTCCACTTT. Translated: CASSQERNSPLHF.

This clone was seen only once. V and J are TRBV5-5 and TRBJ2-3; D gene unclear. Germline V gene data show CDR1 as SGHKS and CDR2 as YYEKEE (reference sequence). The CDR3 consists of 11 residues. Between the trimmed V and J ends, which lost 3 bases and 5 bases, there was a span of 4 bases. The CDR3 reads CASSSQDTQYF. In DNA form, the CDR3 reads TGTGCCAGCAGCTCGCAAGATACGCAGTATTTT. Variable domain in full (rest from reference TRBV5-5 and TRBJ2-3): DAGVTQSPTHLIKTRGQQVTLRCSPISGHKSVSWYQQVLGQGPQFIFQYYEKEERGRGNFPDRFSARQFPNYSSELNVNALLLGDSALYLCASSSQDTQYFGPGTRLTVL.

The V call is TRBV20-1, the J call TRBJ1-1, with D uncertain. With 0 bases removed from V and 11 bases from J, the gap between germline ends came to 10 bases. The CDR3 is 11 amino acids. The germline V gene encodes CDR1 DFQATT and CDR2 SNEGSKA (reference sequence). CDR3 loop: CSAREVAEAFF. The CDR3 nucleotides read TGCAGTGCTAGAGAAGTCGCGGAGGCTTTCTTT.

The V gene is TRBV18, the J gene TRBJ2-5, with D tentatively TRBD1 (6 bases). Trimming took 4 bases from V and 5 from J, leaving 14 bases between them. The CDR3 covers 14 residues. Germline V gene data show CDR1 as KGHSH and CDR2 as LQKENI. CDR3 loop: CASSQQGLGETQYF. The CDR3, as DNA: TGTGCCAGCTCACAACAGGGTTTGGGGGAGACCCAGTACTTC.

V is TRBV2 and J is TRBJ1-4, with 7 bases aligning to TRBD1. This CDR3 has 14 residues. V gave up 6 bases and J gave up 8 bases; unmatched junction bases: 9. Germline CDR1 reads SNHLY; CDR2 reads FYNNEI. CDR3 sequence reads: CASRVEGGQEKLFF. CDR3 DNA sequence: TGTGCCAGCAGGGTAGAAGGGGGACAGGAAAAACTGTTTTTT.

The V and J genes are TRBV10-3 and TRBJ1-3; D is ambiguous. The CDR3 has 14 amino acids. Germline lookup yields CDR1 ENHRY and CDR2 SYGVKD. V gave up 3 bases and J gave up 4 bases, with 10 bases separating them. CDR3 sequence reads: CAISDRSGGNTIYF. The DNA of the CDR3 is TGTGCCATCAGTGACCGATCAGGCGGAAACACCATATATTTT.

The chain's CDR3 is CASGPNVGFYGANVLTF. CDR3 nucleotide sequence: TGTGCCAGCGGCCCCAACGTGGGATTCTACGGGGCCAACGTCCTGACTTTC. The gene calls are TRBV28 and TRBJ2-6; no clear D gene. Germline V lookup: CDR1 MDHEN, CDR2 SYDVKM. The CDR3 is 17 residues long. V lost 8 bases, J lost 4 bases, and 21 bases lay in between.

The genes are TRBV11-2 and TRBJ2-1; TRBD1 agrees at 7 bases. In germline, CDR1 is SGHAT, CDR2 FQNNGV. The CDR3 runs to 15 residues. V shed 1 base and J 4 bases; nucleotides not matched to a gene: 4. The CDR3 spells CASSLGQGQYNEQFF. DNA of the CDR3: TGTGCCAGCAGCTTAGGACAGGGCCAATACAATGAGCAGTTCTTC.

V gene TRBV28 combines with J gene TRBJ1-2, with a weak D call TRBD1 (6 bases). Trimming shortened V by 6 bases and J by 3 bases, and 17 bases separated the two germline ends. Germline lookup yields CDR1 MDHEN and CDR2 SYDVKM. This CDR3 region has 15 residues. The CDR3 bases are TGTGCCAGCAGCGGAGGGGCGCCAGGGGACTATGGCTACACCTTC. Translating it yields CASSGGAPGDYGYTF.

The CDR3 nucleotides read TGTGCCAGCAGCTGGAGGGACAGGGGCCCGTTGGCTTTCTTT. This codes for CASSWRDRGPLAFF. V usage is TRBV5-6 and J usage is TRBJ1-1, with 10 bases that match TRBD1. Germline V gene lookup returns CDR1 SGHDT and CDR2 YYEEEE. Trimming took 3 bases from V and 11 from J; bases not matched to a gene: 10. This CDR3 has 14 residues.

The chain combines TRBV6-5 with TRBJ2-5; tentative D call: TRBD2 (6 bases). V lost 6 bases, J lost 5 bases, and 19 bases lay in between. Germline CDR1 MNHEY, CDR2 SVGAGI. The CDR3 sequence is 15 residues long. Here the CDR3 reads CASSAGPSPGETQYF. The CDR3, as DNA: TGTGCCAGCAGCGCGGGGCCCTCCCCTGGGGAGACCCAGTACTTC.

The genes are TRBV2 and TRBJ1-5; D call uncertain. This CDR3 has 13 residues. Germline CDR1 SNHLY, CDR2 FYNNEI. Trimming left V 6 bases short and J 3 bases short, with 9 bases between. CDR3 loop: CASSVDNNQPQHF. CDR3 nucleotide sequence: TGTGCCAGCAGCGTGGATAACAATCAGCCCCAGCATTTT.

J is TRBJ1-5 and V is TRBV19; D is unresolved. The ends were cut back, 4 bases at V and 5 bases at J, with 6 bases in the middle. Germline loops: CDR1 LNHDA, CDR2 SQIVND (reference sequence). The CDR3 loop spans 12 amino acids. This CDR3 reads CASSKGHQPQHF. For the CDR3, the DNA is TGTGCCAGTAGTAAAGGACATCAGCCCCAGCATTTT.